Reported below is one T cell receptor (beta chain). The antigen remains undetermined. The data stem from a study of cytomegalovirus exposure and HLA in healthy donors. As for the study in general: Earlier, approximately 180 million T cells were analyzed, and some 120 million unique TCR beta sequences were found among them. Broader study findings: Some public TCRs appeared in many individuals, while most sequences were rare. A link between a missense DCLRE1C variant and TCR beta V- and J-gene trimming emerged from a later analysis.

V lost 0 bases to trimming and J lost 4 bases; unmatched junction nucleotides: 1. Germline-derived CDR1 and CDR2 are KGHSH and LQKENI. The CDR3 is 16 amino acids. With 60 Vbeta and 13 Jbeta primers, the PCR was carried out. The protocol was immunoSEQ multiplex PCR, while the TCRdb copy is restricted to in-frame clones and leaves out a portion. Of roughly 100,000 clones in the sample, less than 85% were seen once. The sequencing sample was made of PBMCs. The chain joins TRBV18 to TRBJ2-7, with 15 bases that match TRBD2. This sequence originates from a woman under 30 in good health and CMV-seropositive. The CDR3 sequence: CASSPPGLAGGYEQYF. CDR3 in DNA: TGTGCCAGCTCACCACCTGGACTAGCGGGAGGGTACGAGCAGTACTTC.